A selection of T cell receptor beta chains follows, all from one sample in a study of Tregs in tolerant kidney transplant recipients. Clones were sequenced by immunoSEQ multiplex PCR, and TCRdb holds only the in-frame ones, with some missing. The data show tens of thousands of clones, 81% seen once. The sample here was CD8+ T cells from blood (PBMCs), taken 6 months after the transplant. These receptors came from a human patient who received a combined kidney and bone marrow transplant. Some T cells may be the graft donor's. Both conserved end residues are part of each CDR3. The D gene is left open where the match is weak. Part of the rows lack a size; the others show once, few, many or a class for expanded clones.

d_gene: TRBD2; j_gene: TRBJ2-3; abundance: .; v_gene: TRBV6-5; CDR3aa: CASSGLAGGHDTQYF; CDR3nt: TGTGCCAGCAGTGGACTAGCGGGGGGGCATGATACGCAGTATTTT
d_gene: TRBD2; j_gene: TRBJ2-7; abundance: once; v_gene: TRBV5-1; CDR3aa: CASSLSGRAGEQYF; CDR3nt: TGCGCCAGCAGCCTGAGCGGGAGGGCCGGGGAGCAGTACTTC
d_gene: .; j_gene: TRBJ2-5; abundance: few; v_gene: TRBV30; CDR3aa: CAWSAYSIQETQYF; CDR3nt: TGTGCCTGGAGTGCGTATTCTATCCAAGAGACCCAGTACTTC
d_gene: .; j_gene: TRBJ2-4; abundance: .; v_gene: TRBV18; CDR3aa: CASSRPRTGRGGPKNIQYF; CDR3nt: TGTGCCAGCTCACGACCGCGGACCGGGCGAGGGGGTCCCAAAAACATTCAGTACTTC
d_gene: .; j_gene: TRBJ1-2; abundance: once; v_gene: TRBV19; CDR3aa: CASSNTANYGYTF; CDR3nt: TGTGCCAGTAGTAACACAGCTAACTATGGCTACACCTTC
d_gene: TRBD2; j_gene: TRBJ2-3; abundance: many; v_gene: TRBV9; CDR3aa: CASSRLAGGTDTQYF; CDR3nt: TGTGCCAGCAGCCGCCTAGCGGGTGGCACAGATACGCAGTATTTT
d_gene: TRBD1; j_gene: TRBJ1-2; abundance: .; v_gene: TRBV6-5; CDR3aa: CASRDRGNVYGYTF; CDR3nt: TGTGCCAGCAGAGACAGGGGAAACGTCTATGGCTACACCTTC
d_gene: TRBD1; j_gene: TRBJ2-2; abundance: .; v_gene: TRBV27; CDR3aa: CASSRPGQGSGELFF; CDR3nt: TGTGCCAGCAGTCGGCCGGGACAGGGCTCCGGGGAGCTGTTTTTT
d_gene: .; j_gene: TRBJ2-3; abundance: .; v_gene: TRBV7-2; CDR3aa: CASSPDGGTDTQYF; CDR3nt: TGTGCCAGCAGCCCGGACGGGGGCACAGATACGCAGTATTTT
d_gene: TRBD2; j_gene: TRBJ2-1; abundance: .; v_gene: TRBV9; CDR3aa: CASSVVGLAGGSSYNEQFF; CDR3nt: TGTGCCAGCAGCGTAGTAGGACTAGCGGGAGGGAGCTCCTACAATGAGCAGTTCTTC
d_gene: .; j_gene: TRBJ1-1; abundance: .; v_gene: TRBV28; CDR3aa: CASEMVGGTTEAFF; CDR3nt: TGTGCCAGCGAAATGGTGGGGGGGACCACTGAAGCTTTCTTT
d_gene: TRBD1; j_gene: TRBJ2-7; abundance: .; v_gene: TRBV7-9; CDR3aa: CASPGQGYEQYF; CDR3nt: TGTGCCAGCCCGGGACAGGGCTACGAGCAGTACTTC
d_gene: .; j_gene: TRBJ2-5; abundance: .; v_gene: TRBV28; CDR3aa: CASSLLVQETQYF; CDR3nt: TGTGCCAGCAGCCTACTAGTCCAAGAGACCCAGTACTTC
d_gene: .; j_gene: TRBJ1-2; abundance: few; v_gene: TRBV5-1; CDR3aa: CASSFGHPNYGYTF; CDR3nt: TGCGCCAGCAGCTTCGGACACCCTAACTATGGCTACACCTTC
d_gene: .; j_gene: TRBJ1-2; abundance: .; v_gene: TRBV4-1; CDR3aa: CASSQEVTINYGYTF; CDR3nt: TGCGCCAGCAGCCAAGAGGTGACTATTAACTATGGCTACACCTTC
d_gene: .; j_gene: TRBJ2-5; abundance: .; v_gene: TRBV9; CDR3aa: CASSKGTGEETQYF; CDR3nt: TGTGCCAGCAGCAAGGGAACGGGGGAAGAGACCCAGTACTTC
d_gene: TRBD2; j_gene: TRBJ2-1; abundance: .; v_gene: TRBV19; CDR3aa: CASSIELAGGPGDEQFF; CDR3nt: TGTGCCAGTAGTATAGAACTAGCGGGGGGGCCGGGCGATGAGCAGTTCTTC
d_gene: .; j_gene: TRBJ2-7; abundance: .; v_gene: TRBV28; CDR3aa: CASGELSSYEQYF; CDR3nt: TGTGCCAGCGGAGAACTGAGCTCCTACGAGCAGTACTTC
d_gene: .; j_gene: TRBJ1-4; abundance: .; v_gene: TRBV10-3; CDR3aa: CAIGSREREKLFF; CDR3nt: TGTGCCATCGGCTCCCGGGAGAGAGAAAAACTGTTTTTT
d_gene: .; j_gene: TRBJ2-1; abundance: .; v_gene: TRBV5-1; CDR3aa: CASSESYNEQFF; CDR3nt: TGCGCCAGCAGTGAGTCCTACAATGAGCAGTTCTTC
d_gene: TRBD2; j_gene: TRBJ2-1; abundance: .; v_gene: TRBV9; CDR3aa: CASSVDPPSGTHNEQFF; CDR3nt: TGTGCCAGCAGCGTAGATCCCCCCAGCGGGACCCACAATGAGCAGTTCTTC
d_gene: .; j_gene: TRBJ2-1; abundance: .; v_gene: TRBV14; CDR3aa: CASSPRFRDEQFF; CDR3nt: TGTGCCAGCAGCCCCCGTTTTCGGGATGAGCAGTTCTTC
d_gene: TRBD2; j_gene: TRBJ2-2; abundance: .; v_gene: TRBV6-4; CDR3aa: CASSDSAGDTGELFF; CDR3nt: TGTGCCAGCAGTGACTCAGCGGGAGACACCGGGGAGCTGTTTTTT
d_gene: .; j_gene: TRBJ2-7; abundance: .; v_gene: TRBV11-1; CDR3aa: CASSLEDRYYEQYF; CDR3nt: TGTGCCAGCAGCTTAGAAGACAGGTACTACGAGCAGTACTTC
d_gene: .; j_gene: TRBJ2-7; abundance: .; v_gene: TRBV9; CDR3aa: CASSPPFRYEQYF; CDR3nt: TGTGCCAGCAGCCCCCCTTTTCGCTACGAGCAGTACTTC
d_gene: .; j_gene: TRBJ2-1; abundance: .; v_gene: TRBV10-3; CDR3aa: CAISERGSSYNEQFF; CDR3nt: TGTGCCATCAGTGAGAGGGGTAGTTCCTACAATGAGCAGTTCTTC
d_gene: TRBD2; j_gene: TRBJ2-1; abundance: few; v_gene: TRBV7-9; CDR3aa: CASGGSRDEQFF; CDR3nt: TGTGCCAGCGGCGGGAGTCGGGATGAGCAGTTCTTC
d_gene: TRBD1; j_gene: TRBJ1-5; abundance: once; v_gene: TRBV29-1; CDR3aa: CSVVPGTERGSHIYSNQPQHF; CDR3nt: TGCAGCGTTGTACCCGGGACAGAAAGGGGCTCCCATATATATAGCAATCAGCCCCAGCATTTT
d_gene: TRBD1; j_gene: TRBJ1-6; abundance: .; v_gene: TRBV25-1; CDR3aa: CASSEQGASYNSPLHF; CDR3nt: TGTGCCAGCAGTGAACAGGGGGCTTCCTATAATTCACCCCTCCACTTT
d_gene: TRBD1; j_gene: TRBJ1-1; abundance: .; v_gene: TRBV30; CDR3aa: CAWSGAGTGGAPGEAFF; CDR3nt: TGTGCCTGGAGTGGGGCCGGGACAGGGGGCGCCCCGGGTGAAGCTTTCTTT
d_gene: .; j_gene: TRBJ1-2; abundance: .; v_gene: TRBV7-9; CDR3aa: CASSLGAGDYGYTF; CDR3nt: TGTGCCAGCAGCTTAGGGGCAGGTGACTATGGCTACACCTTC
d_gene: .; j_gene: TRBJ2-5; abundance: .; v_gene: TRBV7-9; CDR3aa: CASSLGAWAETQYF; CDR3nt: TGTGCCAGCAGCTTAGGGGCCTGGGCGGAGACCCAGTACTTC
d_gene: .; j_gene: TRBJ2-2; abundance: .; v_gene: TRBV21-1; CDR3aa: CASSKAIAGGPTGELFF; CDR3nt: TGTGCCAGCAGCAAAGCCATTGCGGGGGGGCCCACCGGGGAGCTGTTTTTT
d_gene: TRBD1; j_gene: TRBJ1-4; abundance: .; v_gene: TRBV29-1; CDR3aa: CSVARRDRADEKLFF; CDR3nt: TGCAGCGTTGCAAGGCGGGACAGGGCGGATGAAAAACTGTTTTTT
d_gene: .; j_gene: TRBJ2-1; abundance: .; v_gene: TRBV9; CDR3aa: CASSALTGSEQFF; CDR3nt: TGTGCCAGCAGCGCCCTAACAGGGAGCGAGCAGTTCTTC
d_gene: TRBD2; j_gene: TRBJ2-2; abundance: .; v_gene: TRBV13; CDR3aa: CASSQGLADTGELFF; CDR3nt: TGTGCCAGCAGCCAAGGACTAGCGGACACCGGGGAGCTGTTTTTT
d_gene: TRBD1; j_gene: TRBJ2-3; abundance: .; v_gene: TRBV15; CDR3aa: CATSRTIGTGGSTDTQYF; CDR3nt: TGTGCCACCAGCAGAACAATAGGGACAGGGGGTAGCACAGATACGCAGTATTTT